This T cell receptor beta chain was sequenced in a study of T cell responses to AZD1222 COVID-19 vaccine. A word on this clone: Its cognate antigen is unknown.

Study observations and caveats: Repertoire collection took place solely once the T cell response had peaked. Recipients of AZD1222 seropositive at baseline numbered only 5 or 6. Of spike-specific TCRs, nearly half reportedly target regions left unmutated in variants.

The ends lost 1 base at V and 4 bases at J; junction bases unmatched: 18. Germline V gene sequence: CDR1 SGHRS, CDR2 YFSETQ. The CDR3 totals 20 residues. Repertoires were generated with immunoSEQ multiplex PCR, while TCRdb's copy carries only in-frame clones and drops some. The table records some 100,000 clones, more than 85% of them present only once. Pooled in the analysis were second doses at about 4 or about 12 weeks. The TCR sequence derives from an adult who received the AZD1222 COVID-19 vaccine. This material consisted of peripheral blood, taken 28 days after the second AZD1222 dose. This chain links TRBV5-1 with TRBJ2-3, with 10 bases fitting TRBD2. CDR3: CASSLTSPSSSGGGADTQYF. DNA for the CDR3: TGCGCCAGCAGCTTGACCTCCCCCTCTTCTAGCGGGGGAGGGGCAGATACGCAGTATTTT.